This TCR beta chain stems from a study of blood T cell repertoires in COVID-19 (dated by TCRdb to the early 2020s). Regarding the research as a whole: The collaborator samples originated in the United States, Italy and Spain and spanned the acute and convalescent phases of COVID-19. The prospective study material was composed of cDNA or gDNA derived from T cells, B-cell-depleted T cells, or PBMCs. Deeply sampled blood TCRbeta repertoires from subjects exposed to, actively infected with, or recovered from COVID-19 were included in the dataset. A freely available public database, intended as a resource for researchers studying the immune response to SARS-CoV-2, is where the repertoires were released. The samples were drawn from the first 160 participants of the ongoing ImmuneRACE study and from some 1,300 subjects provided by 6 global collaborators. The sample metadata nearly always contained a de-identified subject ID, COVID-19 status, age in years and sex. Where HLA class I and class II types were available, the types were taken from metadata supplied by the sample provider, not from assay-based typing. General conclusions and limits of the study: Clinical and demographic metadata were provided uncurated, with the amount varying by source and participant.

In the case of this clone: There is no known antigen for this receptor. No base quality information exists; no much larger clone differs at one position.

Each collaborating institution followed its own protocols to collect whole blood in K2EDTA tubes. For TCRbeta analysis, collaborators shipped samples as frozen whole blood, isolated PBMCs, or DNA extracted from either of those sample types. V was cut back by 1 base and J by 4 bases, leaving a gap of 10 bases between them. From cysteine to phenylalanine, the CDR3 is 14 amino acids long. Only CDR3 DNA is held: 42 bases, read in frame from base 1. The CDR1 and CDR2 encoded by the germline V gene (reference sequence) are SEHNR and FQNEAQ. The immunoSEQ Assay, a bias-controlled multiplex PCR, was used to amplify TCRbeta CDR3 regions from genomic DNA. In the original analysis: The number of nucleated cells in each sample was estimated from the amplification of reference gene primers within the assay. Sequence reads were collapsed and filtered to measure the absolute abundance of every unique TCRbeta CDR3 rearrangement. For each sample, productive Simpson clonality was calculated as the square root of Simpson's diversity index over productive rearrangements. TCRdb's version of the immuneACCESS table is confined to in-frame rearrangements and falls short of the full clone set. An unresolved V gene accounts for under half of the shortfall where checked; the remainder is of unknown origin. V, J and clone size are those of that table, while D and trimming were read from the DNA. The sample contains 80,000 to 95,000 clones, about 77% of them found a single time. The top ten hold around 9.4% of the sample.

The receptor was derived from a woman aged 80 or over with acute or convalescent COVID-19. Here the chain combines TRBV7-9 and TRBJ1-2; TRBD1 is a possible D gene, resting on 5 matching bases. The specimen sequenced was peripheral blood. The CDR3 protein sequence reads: CASSLGDSPYGYTF. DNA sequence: TGTGCCAGCAGCTTAGGAGACAGTCCCTATGGCTACACCTTC.